Detailed here is one TCR beta chain. The antigen remains undetermined. Treg sorting used a CD4+CD25+CD127-/low gate. Constant-region reverse primers amplified full-length variable regions, followed by semi-nested Nested Universal Primer A PCR. TCRdb called the 5' RACE reads again in MiXCR, with one record for every CDR3 protein. This sample has over 45,000 distinct CDR3 sequences, with about 25% found just once. V dropped 0 bases and J dropped 0 bases, with 15 bases sitting between them. The CDR3 runs 18 residues. Germline CDR1 reads SGHDT; CDR2 reads YYEEEE. Study-wide results and caveats: In terms of TCR gene usage, tumor memory CD4+ T cells clustered together with blood and lymph node memory CD4+ cells, as well as with lymph node naive CD4+ cells.

This sequence joins TRBV5-6 and TRBJ2-2; D is unresolved. This TCR came from a female donor with breast cancer. Sequencing used tumor-infiltrating Tregs sorted from the breast tumor. The CDR3 loop is CASSLGETRRSNTGELFF. DNA for the CDR3: TGTGCCAGCAGCTTGGGAGAGACCCGTAGGTCGAACACCGGGGAGCTGTTTTTT.